This TCR beta chain emerged from a study of blood T cell repertoires in COVID-19. As for the study in general: Acute and convalescent COVID-19 specimens originated in the United States, Italy and Spain.

The data were produced by immunoSEQ multiplex PCR, yet TCRdb's version contains in-frame clones alone and is incomplete. The table lists a few hundred thousand clones, around 88% of them singletons. Sequences were obtained from peripheral blood. This sequence originates from a woman aged 30 to 39 who had recovered from COVID-19.

The CDR3 nucleotides read TGTGCCAGCAGCGCGACGGGAAACACAGACACCGGGGAGCTGTTTTTT. Its translation is CASSATGNTDTGELFF. The J gene is TRBJ2-2, the V gene TRBV9; the D gene is possibly TRBD2 (5 bases). Germline CDR1 is SGDLS and CDR2 is YYNGEE. V dropped 3 bases and J dropped 3 bases, with 15 bases sitting between them. There are 16 residues in the CDR3.